This record concerns one T cell receptor (beta chain) sequence. Its antigen is unknown. This record belongs to a study of T cell responses to AZD1222 COVID-19 vaccine. Whole-study findings and limits: In a largely white British group with more females than males, clonal diversity was possibly underestimated.

The CDR3 runs to 14 residues. Trimming cost V 3 bases and J 5 bases, with 8 bases left between them. Germline V lookup: CDR1 LNHDA, CDR2 SQIVND (reference sequence). Assay used: immunoSEQ multiplex PCR; TCRdb lists only in-frame clones, some missing. The sample lists around 180,000 clones, roughly 94% occurring once. Samples with a second dose at about 4 or about 12 weeks were pooled together. This sequence was found in an adult who received the AZD1222 COVID-19 vaccine. The sample was peripheral blood, taken 28 days after the second AZD1222 dose. The chain is built from TRBV19 and TRBJ1-6; no reliable D call. The CDR3 nucleotides are TGTGCCAGTAGTATTGGCAGAGATAATTCACCCCTCCACTTT. This encodes CASSIGRDNSPLHF.